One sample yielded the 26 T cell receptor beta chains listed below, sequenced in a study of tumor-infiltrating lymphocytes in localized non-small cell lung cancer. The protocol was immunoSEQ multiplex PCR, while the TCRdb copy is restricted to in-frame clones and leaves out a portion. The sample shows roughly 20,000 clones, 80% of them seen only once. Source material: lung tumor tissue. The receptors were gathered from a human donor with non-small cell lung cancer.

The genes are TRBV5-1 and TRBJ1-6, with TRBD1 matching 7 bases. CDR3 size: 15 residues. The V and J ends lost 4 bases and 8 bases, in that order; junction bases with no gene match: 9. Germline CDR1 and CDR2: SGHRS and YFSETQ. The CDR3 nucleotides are TGCGCCAGCAGCGTCCGGGACAGTTCTGATTCACCCCTCCACTTT. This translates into CASSVRDSSDSPLHF.

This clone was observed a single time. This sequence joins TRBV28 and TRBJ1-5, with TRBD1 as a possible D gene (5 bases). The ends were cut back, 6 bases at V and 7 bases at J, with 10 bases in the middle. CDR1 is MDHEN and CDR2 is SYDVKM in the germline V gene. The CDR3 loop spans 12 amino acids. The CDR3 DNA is TGTGCCAGCAGCGATGGGGGGCAGCCCCAGCATTTT. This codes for CASSDGGQPQHF.

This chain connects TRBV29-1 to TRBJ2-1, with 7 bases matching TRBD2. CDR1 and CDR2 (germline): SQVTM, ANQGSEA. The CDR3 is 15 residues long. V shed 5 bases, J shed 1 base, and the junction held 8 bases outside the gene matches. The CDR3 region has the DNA TGCAGCGTTAAGGCGGGAGCCCAGTCCTACAATGAGCAGTTCTTC. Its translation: CSVKAGAQSYNEQFF.

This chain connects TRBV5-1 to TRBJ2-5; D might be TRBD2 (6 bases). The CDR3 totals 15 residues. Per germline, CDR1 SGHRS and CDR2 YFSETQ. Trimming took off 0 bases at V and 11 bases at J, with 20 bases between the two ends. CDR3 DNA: TGCGCCAGCAGCTTGGTGGCGGGGAGTGCCGGGGAGCAGTACTTC. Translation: CASSLVAGSAGEQYF.

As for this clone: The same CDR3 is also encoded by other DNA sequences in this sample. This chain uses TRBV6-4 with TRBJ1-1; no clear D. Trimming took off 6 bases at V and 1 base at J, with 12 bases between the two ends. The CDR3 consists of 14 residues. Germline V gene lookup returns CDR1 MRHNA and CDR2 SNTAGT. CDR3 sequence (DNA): TGTGCCAGCAGCGCCTCTCCTGGGAACACTGAAGCTTTCTTT. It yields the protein CASSASPGNTEAFF.

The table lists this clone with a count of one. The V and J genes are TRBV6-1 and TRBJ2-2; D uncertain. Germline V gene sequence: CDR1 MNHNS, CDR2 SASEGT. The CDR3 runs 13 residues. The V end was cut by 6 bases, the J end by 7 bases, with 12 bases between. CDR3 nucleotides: TGTGCCAGCAGATTTGGTAATAACGGGGAGCTGTTTTTT. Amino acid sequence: CASRFGNNGELFF.

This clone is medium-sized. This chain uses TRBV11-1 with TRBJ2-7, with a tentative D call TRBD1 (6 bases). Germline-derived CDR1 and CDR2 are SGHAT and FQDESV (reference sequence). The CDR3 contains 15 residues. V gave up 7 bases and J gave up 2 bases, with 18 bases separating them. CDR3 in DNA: TGTGCCAGCACCCACGGGACAACGGGAACCTACGAGCAGTACTTC. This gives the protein CASTHGTTGTYEQYF. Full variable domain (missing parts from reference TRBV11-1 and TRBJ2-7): EAEVAQSPRYKITEKSQAVAFWCDPISGHATLYWYRQILGQGPELLVQFQDESVVDDSQLPKDRFSAERLKGVDSTLKIQPAELGDSAMYLCASTHGTTGTYEQYFGPGTRLTVT.

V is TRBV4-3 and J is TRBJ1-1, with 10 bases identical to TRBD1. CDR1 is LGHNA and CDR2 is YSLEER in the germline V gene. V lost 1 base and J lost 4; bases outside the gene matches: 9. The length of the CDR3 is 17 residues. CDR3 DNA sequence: TGCGCCAGCAGCCAAGGGACAGGGGGGAACTTGGGCACTGAAGCTTTCTTT. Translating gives CASSQGTGGNLGTEAFF.

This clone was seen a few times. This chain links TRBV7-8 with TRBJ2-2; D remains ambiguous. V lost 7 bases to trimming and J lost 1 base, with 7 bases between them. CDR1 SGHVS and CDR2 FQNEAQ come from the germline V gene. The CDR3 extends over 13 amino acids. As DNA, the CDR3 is TGTGCCAGCAAGGCAGAGAACACCGGGGAGCTGTTTTTT. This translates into CASKAENTGELFF.

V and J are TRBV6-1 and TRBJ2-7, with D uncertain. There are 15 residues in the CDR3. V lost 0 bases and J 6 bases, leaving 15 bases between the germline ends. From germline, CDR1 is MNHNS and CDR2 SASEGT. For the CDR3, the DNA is TGTGCCAGCAGTGAAGCGCTTATAAATACACTCGAGCAGTACTTC. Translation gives CASSEALINTLEQYF.

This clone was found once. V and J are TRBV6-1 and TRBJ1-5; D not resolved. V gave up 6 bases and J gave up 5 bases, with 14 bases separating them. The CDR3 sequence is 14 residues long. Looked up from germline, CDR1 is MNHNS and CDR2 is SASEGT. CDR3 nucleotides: TGTGCCAGCAGCCCCCGGACGGCCGATCAGCCCCAGCATTTT. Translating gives CASSPRTADQPQHF.

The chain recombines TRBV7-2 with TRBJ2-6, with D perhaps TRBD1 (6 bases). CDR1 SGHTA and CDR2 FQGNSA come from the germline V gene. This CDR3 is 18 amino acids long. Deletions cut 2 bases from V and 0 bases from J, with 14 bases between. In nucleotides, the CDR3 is TGTGCCAGCAGCTTACCTTTGGGGGCCTTCTCTGGGGCCAACGTCCTGACTTTC. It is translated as CASSLPLGAFSGANVLTF.

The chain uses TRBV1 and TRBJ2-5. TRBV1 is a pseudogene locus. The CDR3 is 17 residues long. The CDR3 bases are TGCACCAGCAGCCAAGATGGGTGGGGGGCCTTGGGGGAGACCCAGTACTTC. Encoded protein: CTSSQDGWGALGETQYF.

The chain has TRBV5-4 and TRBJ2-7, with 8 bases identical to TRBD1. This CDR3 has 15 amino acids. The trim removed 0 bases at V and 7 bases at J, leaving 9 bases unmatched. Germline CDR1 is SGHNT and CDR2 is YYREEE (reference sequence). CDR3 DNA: TGTGCCAGCAGCTTGGGACAGGGGAGCCGCGTAGAGCAGTACTTC. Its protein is CASSLGQGSRVEQYF.

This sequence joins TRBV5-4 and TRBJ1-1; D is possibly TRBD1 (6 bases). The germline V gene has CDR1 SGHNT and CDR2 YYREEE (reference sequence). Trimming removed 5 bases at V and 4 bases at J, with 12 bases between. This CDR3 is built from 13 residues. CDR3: CASRSQGRTEAFF. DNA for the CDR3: TGTGCCAGCAGATCACAGGGTCGCACTGAAGCTTTCTTT.

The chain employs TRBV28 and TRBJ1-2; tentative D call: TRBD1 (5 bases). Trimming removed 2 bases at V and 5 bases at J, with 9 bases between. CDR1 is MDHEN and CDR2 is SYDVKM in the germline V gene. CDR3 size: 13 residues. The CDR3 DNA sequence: TGTGCCAGCAGTTTAGTAAGACAGTATGGCTACACCTTC. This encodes CASSLVRQYGYTF.

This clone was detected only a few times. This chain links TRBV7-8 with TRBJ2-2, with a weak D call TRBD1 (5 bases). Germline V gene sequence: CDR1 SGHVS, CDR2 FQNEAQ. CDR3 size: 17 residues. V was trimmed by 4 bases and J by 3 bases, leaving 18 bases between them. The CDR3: CASSSTPPTVDTGELFF. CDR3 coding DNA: TGTGCCAGCAGCTCGACACCACCGACAGTGGACACCGGGGAGCTGTTTTTT.

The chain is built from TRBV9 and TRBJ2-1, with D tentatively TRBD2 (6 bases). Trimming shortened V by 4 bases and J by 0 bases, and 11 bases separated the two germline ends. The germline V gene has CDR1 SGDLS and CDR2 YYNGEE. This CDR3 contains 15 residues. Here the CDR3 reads CASSTKTSSYNEQFF. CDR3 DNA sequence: TGTGCCAGCAGCACAAAGACTAGCTCCTACAATGAGCAGTTCTTC. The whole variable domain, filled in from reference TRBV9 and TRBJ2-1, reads DSGVTQTPKHLITATGQRVTLRCSPRSGDLSVYWYQQSLDQGLQFLIQYYNGEERAKGNILERFSAQQFPDLHSELNLSSLELGDSALYFCASSTKTSSYNEQFFGPGTRLTVL.

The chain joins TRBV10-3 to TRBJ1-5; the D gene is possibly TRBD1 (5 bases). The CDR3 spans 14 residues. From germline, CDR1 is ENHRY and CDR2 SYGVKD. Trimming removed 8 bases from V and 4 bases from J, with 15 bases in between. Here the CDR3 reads CAIGDGLANQPQHF. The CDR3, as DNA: TGTGCCATCGGGGACGGGTTAGCAAATCAGCCCCAGCATTTT.

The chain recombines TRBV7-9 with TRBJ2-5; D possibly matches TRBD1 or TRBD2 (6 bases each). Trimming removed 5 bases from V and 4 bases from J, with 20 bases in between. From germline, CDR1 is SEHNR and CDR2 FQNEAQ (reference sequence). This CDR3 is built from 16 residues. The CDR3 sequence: CASSTLGGRGGETQYF. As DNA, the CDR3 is TGTGCCAGCAGCACATTAGGGGGACGGGGAGGAGAGACCCAGTACTTC. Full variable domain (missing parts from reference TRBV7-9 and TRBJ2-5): DTGVSQNPRHKITKRGQNVTFRCDPISEHNRLYWYRQTLGQGPEFLTYFQNEAQLEKSRLLSDRFSAERPKGSFSTLEIQRTEQGDSAMYLCASSTLGGRGGETQYFGPGTRLLVL.

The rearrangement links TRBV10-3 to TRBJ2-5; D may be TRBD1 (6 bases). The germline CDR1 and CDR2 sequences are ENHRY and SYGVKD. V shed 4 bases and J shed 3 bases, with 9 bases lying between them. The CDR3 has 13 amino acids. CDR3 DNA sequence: TGTGCCATCAGTGTGACAGGAGAAGAGACCCAGTACTTC. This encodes CAISVTGEETQYF.

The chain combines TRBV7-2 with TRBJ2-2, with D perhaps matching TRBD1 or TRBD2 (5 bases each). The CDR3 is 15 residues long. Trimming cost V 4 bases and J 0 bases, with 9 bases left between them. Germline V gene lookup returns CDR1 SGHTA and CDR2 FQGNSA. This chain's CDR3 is CASSSGRTNTGELFF. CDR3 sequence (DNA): TGTGCCAGCAGCTCGGGACGGACGAACACCGGGGAGCTGTTTTTT. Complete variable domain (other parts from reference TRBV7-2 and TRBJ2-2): GAGVSQSPSNKVTEKGKDVELRCDPISGHTALYWYRQSLGQGLEFLIYFQGNSAPDKSGLPSDRFSAERTGGSVSTLTIQRTQQEDSAVYLCASSSGRTNTGELFFGEGSRLTVL.

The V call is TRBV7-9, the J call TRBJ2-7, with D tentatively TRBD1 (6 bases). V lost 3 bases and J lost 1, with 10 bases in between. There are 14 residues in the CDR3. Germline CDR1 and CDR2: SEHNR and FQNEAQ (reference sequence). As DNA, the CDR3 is TGTGCCAGCAGCTTCGGCACAGGGTCCTACGAGCAGTACTTC. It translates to CASSFGTGSYEQYF. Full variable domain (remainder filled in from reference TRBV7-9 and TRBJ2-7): DTGVSQNPRHKITKRGQNVTFRCDPISEHNRLYWYRQTLGQGPEFLTYFQNEAQLEKSRLLSDRFSAERPKGSFSTLEIQRTEQGDSAMYLCASSFGTGSYEQYFGPGTRLTVT.

DNA for the CDR3: TGTGCCAGCAGCTTAAACCCGGGAGAGCAGTTCTTC. Translation gives CASSLNPGEQFF. The chain combines TRBV7-2 with TRBJ2-1, with D possibly being TRBD2 (5 bases). This CDR3 region has 12 residues. Germline CDR1 reads SGHTA; CDR2 reads FQGNSA. Trimming cost V 2 bases and J 10 bases, with 9 bases left between them. The complete variable domain, with remaining parts taken from reference TRBV7-2 and TRBJ2-1, reads GAGVSQSPSNKVTEKGKDVELRCDPISGHTALYWYRQSLGQGLEFLIYFQGNSAPDKSGLPSDRFSAERTGGSVSTLTIQRTQQEDSAVYLCASSLNPGEQFFGPGTRLTVL.

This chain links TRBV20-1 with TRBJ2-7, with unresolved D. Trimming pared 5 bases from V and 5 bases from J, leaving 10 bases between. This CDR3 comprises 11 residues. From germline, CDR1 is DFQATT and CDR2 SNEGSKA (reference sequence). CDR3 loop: CSAGSPHEQYF. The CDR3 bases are TGCAGTGCTGGAAGTCCCCACGAGCAGTACTTC.

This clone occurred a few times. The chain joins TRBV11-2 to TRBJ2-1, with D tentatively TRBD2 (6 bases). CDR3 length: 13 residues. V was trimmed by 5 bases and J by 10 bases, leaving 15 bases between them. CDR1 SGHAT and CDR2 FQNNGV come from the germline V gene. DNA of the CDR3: TGTGCCAGCAGCCCCCAGGGCGCGGGAGAGCAGTTCTTC. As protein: CASSPQGAGEQFF.